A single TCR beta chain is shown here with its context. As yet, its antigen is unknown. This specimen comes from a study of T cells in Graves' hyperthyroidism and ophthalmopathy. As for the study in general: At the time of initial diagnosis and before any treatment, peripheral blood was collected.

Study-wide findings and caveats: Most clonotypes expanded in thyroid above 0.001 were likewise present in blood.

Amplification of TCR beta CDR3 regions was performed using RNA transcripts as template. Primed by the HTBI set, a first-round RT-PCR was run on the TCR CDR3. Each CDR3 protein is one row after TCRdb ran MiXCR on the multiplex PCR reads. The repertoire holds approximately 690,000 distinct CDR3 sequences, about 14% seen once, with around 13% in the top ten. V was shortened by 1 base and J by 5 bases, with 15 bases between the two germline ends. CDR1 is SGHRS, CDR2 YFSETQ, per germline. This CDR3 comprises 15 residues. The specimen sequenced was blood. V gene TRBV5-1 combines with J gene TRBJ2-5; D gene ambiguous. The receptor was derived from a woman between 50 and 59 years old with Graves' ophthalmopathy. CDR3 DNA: TGCGCCAGCAGCTTGTTTGCCACCCCGGCGGAGACCCAGTACTTC. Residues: CASSLFATPAETQYF.